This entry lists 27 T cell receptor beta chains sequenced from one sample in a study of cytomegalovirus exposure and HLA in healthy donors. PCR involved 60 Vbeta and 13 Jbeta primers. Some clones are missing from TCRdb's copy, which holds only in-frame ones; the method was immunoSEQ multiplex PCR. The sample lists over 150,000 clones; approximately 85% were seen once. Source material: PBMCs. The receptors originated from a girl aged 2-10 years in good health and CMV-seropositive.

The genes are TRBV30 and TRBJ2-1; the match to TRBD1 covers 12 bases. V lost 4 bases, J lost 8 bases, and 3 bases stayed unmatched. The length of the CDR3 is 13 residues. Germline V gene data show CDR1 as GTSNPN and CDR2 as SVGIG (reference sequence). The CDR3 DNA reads TGTGCCTGGACGGGACAGGGGGCCGATGAGCAGTTCTTC. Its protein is CAWTGQGADEQFF.

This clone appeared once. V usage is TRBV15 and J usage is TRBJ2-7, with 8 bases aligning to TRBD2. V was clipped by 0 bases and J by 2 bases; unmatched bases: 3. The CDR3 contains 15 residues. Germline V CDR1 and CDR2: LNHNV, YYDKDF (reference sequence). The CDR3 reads CATSRDPGGAYEQYF. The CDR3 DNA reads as TGTGCCACCAGCAGAGATCCGGGAGGGGCCTACGAGCAGTACTTC.

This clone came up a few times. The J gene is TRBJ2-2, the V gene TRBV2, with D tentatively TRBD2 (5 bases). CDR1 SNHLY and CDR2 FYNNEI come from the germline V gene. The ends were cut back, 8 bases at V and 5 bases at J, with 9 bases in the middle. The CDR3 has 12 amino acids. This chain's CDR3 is CASLPGTGELFF. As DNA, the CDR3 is TGTGCCAGCCTTCCGGGGACCGGGGAGCTGTTTTTT.

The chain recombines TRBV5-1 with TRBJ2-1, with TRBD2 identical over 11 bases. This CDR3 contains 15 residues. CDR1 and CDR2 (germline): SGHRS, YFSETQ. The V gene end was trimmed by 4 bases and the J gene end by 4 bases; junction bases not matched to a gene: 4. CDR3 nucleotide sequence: TGCGCCAGCAGCGTGGGACTAGCGGCATACAATGAGCAGTTCTTC. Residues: CASSVGLAAYNEQFF.

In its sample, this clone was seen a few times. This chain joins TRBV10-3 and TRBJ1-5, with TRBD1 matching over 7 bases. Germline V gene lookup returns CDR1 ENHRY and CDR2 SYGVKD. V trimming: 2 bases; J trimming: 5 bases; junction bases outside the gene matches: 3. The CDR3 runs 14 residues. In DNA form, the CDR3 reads TGTGCCATCAGTGAGGGGACAGTAGATCAGCCCCAGCATTTT. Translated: CAISEGTVDQPQHF.

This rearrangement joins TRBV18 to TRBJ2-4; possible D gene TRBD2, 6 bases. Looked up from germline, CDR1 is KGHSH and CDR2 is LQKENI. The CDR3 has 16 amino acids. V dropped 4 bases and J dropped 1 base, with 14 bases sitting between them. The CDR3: CASSLRGRRAKNIQYF. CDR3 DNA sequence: TGTGCCAGCTCACTACGGGGGAGGAGGGCCAAAAACATTCAGTACTTC.

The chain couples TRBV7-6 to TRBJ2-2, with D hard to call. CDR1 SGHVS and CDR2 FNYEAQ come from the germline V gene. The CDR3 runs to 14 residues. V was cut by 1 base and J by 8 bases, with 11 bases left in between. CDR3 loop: CASSLVALGGELFF. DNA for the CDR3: TGTGCCAGCAGCTTAGTAGCCCTAGGAGGGGAGCTGTTTTTT.

Here the CDR3 reads CAWRTGRNTEAFF. Here the CDR3 DNA reads TGTGCCTGGAGGACGGGGAGGAACACTGAAGCTTTCTTT. The rearrangement uses TRBV30 and TRBJ1-1, with D unresolved. Trimming left V 3 bases short and J 1 base short, with 9 bases between. This CDR3 is built from 13 residues. Germline V lookup: CDR1 GTSNPN, CDR2 SVGIG (reference sequence).

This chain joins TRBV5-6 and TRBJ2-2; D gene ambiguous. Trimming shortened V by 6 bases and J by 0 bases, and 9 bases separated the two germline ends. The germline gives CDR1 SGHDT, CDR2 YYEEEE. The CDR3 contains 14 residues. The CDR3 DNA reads TGTGCCAGCACCCCCCCGGCGAACACCGGGGAGCTGTTTTTT. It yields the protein CASTPPANTGELFF.

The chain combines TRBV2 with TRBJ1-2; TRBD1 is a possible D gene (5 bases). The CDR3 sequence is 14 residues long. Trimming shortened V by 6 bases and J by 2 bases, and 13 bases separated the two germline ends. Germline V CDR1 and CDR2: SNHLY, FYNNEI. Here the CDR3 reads CASSKQGVNYGYTF. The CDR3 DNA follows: TGTGCCAGCAGCAAGCAGGGTGTGAACTATGGCTACACCTTC.

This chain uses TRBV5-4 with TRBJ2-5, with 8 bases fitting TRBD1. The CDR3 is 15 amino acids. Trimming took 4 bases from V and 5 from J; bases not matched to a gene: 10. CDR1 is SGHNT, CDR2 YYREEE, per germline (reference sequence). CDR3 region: CASSPDRAGSETQYF. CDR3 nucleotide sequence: TGTGCCAGCAGCCCGGACAGGGCGGGGAGCGAGACCCAGTACTTC.

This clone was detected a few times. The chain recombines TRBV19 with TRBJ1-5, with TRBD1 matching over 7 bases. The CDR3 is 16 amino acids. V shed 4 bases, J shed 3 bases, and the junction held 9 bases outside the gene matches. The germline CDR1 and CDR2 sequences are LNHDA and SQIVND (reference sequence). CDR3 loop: CASSTFTGAHNQPQHF. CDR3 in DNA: TGTGCCAGTAGTACCTTCACAGGGGCCCACAATCAGCCCCAGCATTTT. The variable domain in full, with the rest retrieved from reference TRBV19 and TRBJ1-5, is DGGITQSPKYLFRKEGQNVTLSCEQNLNHDAMYWYRQDPGQGLRLIYYSQIVNDFQKGDIAEGYSVSREKKESFPLTVTSAQKNPTAFYLCASSTFTGAHNQPQHFGDGTRLSIL.

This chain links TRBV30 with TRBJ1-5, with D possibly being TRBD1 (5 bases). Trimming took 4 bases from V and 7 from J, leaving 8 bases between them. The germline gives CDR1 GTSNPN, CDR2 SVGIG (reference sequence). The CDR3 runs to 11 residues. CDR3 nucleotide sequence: TGTGCCTGGACAGGGTTCCAGCCCCAGCATTTT. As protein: CAWTGFQPQHF.

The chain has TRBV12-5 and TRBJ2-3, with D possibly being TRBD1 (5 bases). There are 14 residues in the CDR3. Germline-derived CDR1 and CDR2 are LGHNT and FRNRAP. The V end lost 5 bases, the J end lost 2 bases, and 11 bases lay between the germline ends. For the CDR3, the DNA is TGTGCTAGTGGTCTAACGGACATCACAGATACGCAGTATTTT. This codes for CASGLTDITDTQYF.

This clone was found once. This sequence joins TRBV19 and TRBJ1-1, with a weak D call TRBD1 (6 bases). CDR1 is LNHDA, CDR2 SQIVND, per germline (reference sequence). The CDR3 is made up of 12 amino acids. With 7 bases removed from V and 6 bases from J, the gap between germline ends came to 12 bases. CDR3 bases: TGTGCCAGTAACTTCAGGGGATCTGAAGCTTTCTTT. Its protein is CASNFRGSEAFF.

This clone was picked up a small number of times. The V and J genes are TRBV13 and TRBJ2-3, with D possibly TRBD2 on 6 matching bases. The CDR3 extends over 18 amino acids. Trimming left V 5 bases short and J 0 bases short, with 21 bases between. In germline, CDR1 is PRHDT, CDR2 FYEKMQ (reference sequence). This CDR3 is CASSRGGAGPSSTDTQYF. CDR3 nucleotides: TGTGCCAGCAGCCGAGGTGGTGCGGGACCGTCTAGCACAGATACGCAGTATTTT.

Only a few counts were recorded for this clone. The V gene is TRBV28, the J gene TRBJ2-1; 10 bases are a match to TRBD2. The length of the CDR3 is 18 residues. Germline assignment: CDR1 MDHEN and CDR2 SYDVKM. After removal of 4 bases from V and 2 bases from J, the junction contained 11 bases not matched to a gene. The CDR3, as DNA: TGTGCCAGCAGTTCCCCTAGCGGGAGAGTAAGAACCTACAATGAGCAGTTCTTC. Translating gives CASSSPSGRVRTYNEQFF.

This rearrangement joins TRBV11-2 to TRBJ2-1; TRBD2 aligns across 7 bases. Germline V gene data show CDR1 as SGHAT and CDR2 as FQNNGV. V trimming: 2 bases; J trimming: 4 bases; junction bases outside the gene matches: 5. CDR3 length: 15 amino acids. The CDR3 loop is CASSLQSGAYNEQFF. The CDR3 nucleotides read TGTGCCAGCAGCTTACAGAGCGGGGCGTACAATGAGCAGTTCTTC.

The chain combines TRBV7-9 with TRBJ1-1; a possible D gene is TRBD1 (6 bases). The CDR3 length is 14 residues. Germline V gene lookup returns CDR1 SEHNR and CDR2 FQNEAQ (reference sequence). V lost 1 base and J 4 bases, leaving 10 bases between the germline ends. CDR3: CASSLDRAITEAFF. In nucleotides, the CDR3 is TGTGCCAGCAGCTTAGACAGGGCTATCACTGAAGCTTTCTTT.

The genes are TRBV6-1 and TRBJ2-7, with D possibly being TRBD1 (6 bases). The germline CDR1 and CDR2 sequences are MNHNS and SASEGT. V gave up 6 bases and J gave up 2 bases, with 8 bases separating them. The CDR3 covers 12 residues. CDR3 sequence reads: CASRDSTYEQYF. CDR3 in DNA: TGTGCCAGCAGGGACAGCACCTACGAGCAGTACTTC.

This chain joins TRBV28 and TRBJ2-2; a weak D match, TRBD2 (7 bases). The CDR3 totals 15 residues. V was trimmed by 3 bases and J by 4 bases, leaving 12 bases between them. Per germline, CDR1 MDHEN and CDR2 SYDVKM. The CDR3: CASSFRGASTGELFF. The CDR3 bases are TGTGCCAGCAGTTTCCGGGGGGCGAGCACCGGGGAGCTGTTTTTT.

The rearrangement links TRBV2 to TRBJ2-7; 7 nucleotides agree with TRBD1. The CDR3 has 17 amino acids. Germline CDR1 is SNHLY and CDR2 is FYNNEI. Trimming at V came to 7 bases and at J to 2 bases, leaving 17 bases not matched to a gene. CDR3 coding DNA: TGTGCCAGCAAATGGACTTACACAGGGGCTGGAACCTACGAGCAGTACTTC. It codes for CASKWTYTGAGTYEQYF.

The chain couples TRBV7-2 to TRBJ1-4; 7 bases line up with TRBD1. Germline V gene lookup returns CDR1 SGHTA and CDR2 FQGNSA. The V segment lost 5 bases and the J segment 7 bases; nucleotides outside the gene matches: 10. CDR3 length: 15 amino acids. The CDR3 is CASSPGTVRSEKLFF. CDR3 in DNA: TGTGCCAGCAGCCCGGGGACAGTTCGAAGTGAAAAACTGTTTTTT.

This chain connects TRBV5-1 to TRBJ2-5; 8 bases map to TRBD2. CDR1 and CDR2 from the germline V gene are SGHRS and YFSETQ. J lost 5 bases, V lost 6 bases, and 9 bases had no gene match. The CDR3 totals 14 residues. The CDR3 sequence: CASTYWTGGETQYF. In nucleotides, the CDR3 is TGCGCCAGCACCTACTGGACGGGAGGGGAGACCCAGTACTTC.

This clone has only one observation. The CDR3 here is CASSPGGHDTEAFF. As DNA, the CDR3 is TGTGCCAGCTCACCAGGCGGTCACGACACTGAAGCTTTCTTT. This chain joins TRBV18 and TRBJ1-1; D gene uncertain. The V gene lost 2 bases and the J gene lost 3 bases, with 10 bases spanning the gap. Germline V gene lookup returns CDR1 KGHSH and CDR2 LQKENI. The CDR3 length is 14 residues.

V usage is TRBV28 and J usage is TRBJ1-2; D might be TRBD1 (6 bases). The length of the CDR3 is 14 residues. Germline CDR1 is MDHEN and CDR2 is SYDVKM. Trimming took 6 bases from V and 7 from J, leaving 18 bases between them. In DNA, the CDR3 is TGTGCCAGCAGCTTCAGGGGTCTCTCCCTTGGCTACACCTTC. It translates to CASSFRGLSLGYTF.

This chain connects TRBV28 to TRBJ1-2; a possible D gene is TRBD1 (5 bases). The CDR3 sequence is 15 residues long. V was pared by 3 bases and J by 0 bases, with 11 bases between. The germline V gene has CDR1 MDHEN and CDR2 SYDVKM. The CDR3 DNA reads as TGTGCCAGCAGTTTCAGGGTCAGAACTAACTATGGCTACACCTTC. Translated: CASSFRVRTNYGYTF.